This T cell receptor beta chain was identified during a study of blood T cell repertoires in COVID-19. Overall study context: COVID-19 samples from acute and convalescent phases originated in the United States, Italy and Spain.

Germline-derived CDR1 and CDR2 are SGHRS and YFSETQ. CDR3 size: 14 residues. The V gene lost 4 bases and the J gene lost 4 bases, with 13 bases spanning the gap. TCRdb keeps only in-frame clones here, not all; method: immunoSEQ multiplex PCR. The table shows about 140,000 clones, with 79% occurring only once. The receptor was isolated from a man aged 60 to 69 with acute or convalescent COVID-19. The V gene is TRBV5-1, the J gene TRBJ2-3; TRBD2 might be the D (5 bases). The specimen sequenced was peripheral blood. As DNA, the CDR3 is TGCGCCAGCAGCCCACGGTCGGGGTCAGATACGCAGTATTTT. Amino acids: CASSPRSGSDTQYF.